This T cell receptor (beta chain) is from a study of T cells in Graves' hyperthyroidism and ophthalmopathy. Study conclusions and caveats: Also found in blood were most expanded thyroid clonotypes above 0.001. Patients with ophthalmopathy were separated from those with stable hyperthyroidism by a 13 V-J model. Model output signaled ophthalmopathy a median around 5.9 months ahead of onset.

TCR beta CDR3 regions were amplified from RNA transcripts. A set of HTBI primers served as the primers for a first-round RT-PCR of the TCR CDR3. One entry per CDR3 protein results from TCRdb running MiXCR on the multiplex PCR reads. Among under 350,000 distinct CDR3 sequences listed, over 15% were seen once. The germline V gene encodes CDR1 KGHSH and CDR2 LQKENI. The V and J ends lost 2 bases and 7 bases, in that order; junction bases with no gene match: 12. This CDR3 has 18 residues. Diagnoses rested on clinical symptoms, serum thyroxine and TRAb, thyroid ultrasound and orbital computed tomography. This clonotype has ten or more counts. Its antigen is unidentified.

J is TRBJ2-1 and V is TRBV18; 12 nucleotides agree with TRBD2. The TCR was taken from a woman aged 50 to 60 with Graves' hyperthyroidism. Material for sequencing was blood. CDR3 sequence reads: CASSPVPASGGAGNEQFF. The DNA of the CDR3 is TGTGCCAGCTCACCAGTACCGGCTAGCGGGGGGGCAGGGAATGAGCAGTTCTTC.